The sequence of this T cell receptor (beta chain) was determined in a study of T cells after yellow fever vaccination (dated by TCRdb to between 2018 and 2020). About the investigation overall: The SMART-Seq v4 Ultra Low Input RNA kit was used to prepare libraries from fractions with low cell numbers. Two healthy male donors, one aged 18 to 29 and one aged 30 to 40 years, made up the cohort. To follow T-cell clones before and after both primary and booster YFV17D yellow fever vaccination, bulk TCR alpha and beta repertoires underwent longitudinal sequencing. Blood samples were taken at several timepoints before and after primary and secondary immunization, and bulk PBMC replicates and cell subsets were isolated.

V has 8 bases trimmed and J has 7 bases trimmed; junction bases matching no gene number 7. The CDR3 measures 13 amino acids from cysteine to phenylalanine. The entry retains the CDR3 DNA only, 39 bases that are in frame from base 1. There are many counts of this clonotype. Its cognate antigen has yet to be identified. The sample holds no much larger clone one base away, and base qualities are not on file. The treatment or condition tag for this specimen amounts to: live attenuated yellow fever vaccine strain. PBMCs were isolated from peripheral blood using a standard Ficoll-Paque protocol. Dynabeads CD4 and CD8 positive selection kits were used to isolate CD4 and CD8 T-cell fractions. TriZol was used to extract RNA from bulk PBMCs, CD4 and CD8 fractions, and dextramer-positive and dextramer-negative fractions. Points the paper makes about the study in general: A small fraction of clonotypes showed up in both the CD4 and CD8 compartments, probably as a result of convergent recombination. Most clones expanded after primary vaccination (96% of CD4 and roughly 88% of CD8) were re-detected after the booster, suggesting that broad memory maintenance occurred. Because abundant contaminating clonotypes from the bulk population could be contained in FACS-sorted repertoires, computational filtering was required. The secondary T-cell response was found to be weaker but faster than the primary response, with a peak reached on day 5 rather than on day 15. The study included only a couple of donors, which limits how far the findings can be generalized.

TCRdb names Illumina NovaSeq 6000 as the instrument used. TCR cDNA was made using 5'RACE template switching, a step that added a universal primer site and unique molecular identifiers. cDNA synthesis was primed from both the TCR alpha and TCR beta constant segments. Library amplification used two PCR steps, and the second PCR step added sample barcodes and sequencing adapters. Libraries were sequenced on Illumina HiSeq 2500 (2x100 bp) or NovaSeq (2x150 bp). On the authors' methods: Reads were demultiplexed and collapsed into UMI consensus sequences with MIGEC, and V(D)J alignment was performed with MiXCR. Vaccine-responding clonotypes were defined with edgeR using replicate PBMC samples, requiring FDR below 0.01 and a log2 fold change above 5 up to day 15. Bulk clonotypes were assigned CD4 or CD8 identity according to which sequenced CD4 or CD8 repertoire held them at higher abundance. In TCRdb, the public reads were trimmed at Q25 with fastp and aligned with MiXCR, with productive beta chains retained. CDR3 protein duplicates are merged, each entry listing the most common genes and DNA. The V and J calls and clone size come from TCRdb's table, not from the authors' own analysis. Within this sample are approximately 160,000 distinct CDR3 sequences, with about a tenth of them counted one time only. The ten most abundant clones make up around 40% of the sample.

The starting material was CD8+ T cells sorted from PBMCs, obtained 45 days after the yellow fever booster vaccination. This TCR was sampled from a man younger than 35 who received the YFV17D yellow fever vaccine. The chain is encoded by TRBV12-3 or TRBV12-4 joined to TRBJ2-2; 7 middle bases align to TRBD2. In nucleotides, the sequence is TGTGCCAGCCAGGCGGGCGGGAGCGGGGAGCTGTTTTTT. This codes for CASQAGGSGELFF.